This TCR beta chain derives from a study of cytomegalovirus exposure and HLA in healthy donors. Germline CDR1 reads DFQATT; CDR2 reads SNEGSKA (reference sequence). The CDR3 totals 11 residues. Trimming took 6 bases from V and 12 from J; bases not matched to a gene: 11. Sequencing used immunoSEQ multiplex PCR; TCRdb keeps in-frame clones, though not all of them. The sample lists 250,000 to 350,000 clones, around nine tenths occurring once. V and J are TRBV20-1 and TRBJ2-7; 7 bases map to TRBD2. The sequencing sample was made of PBMCs. The receptor was derived from a young woman in good health and CMV-seronegative. DNA for the CDR3: TGCAGTGCCCCCGTTTGGGGGGGTGGGTACTTC. This encodes CSAPVWGGGYF.